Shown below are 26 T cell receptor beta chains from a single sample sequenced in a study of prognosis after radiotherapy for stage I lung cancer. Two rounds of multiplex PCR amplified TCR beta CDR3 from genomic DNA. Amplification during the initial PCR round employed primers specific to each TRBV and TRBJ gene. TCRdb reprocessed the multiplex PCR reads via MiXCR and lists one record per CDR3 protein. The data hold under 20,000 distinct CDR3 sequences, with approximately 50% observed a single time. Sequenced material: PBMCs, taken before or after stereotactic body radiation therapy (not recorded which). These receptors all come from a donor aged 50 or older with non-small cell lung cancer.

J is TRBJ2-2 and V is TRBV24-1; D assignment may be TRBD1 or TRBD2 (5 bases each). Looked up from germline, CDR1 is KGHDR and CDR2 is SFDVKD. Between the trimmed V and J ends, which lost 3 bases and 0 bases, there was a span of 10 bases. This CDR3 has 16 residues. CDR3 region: CATSDPGRSNTGELFF. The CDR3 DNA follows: TGTGCCACCAGTGATCCGGGACGCTCGAACACCGGGGAGCTGTTTTTT.

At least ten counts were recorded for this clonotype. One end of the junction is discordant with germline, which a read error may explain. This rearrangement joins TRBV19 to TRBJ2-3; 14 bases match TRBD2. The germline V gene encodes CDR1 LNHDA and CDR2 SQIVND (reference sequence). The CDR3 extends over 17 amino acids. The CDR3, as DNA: TGTGCCAGTAGTGCCGGGGGGACTAGCGGGAGAAGTCATACGCGGTATTTT. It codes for CASSAGGTSGRSHTRYF.

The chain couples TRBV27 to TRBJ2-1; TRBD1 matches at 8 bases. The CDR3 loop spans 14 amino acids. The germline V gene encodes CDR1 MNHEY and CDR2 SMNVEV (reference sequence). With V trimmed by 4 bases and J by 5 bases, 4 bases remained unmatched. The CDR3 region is CASSSLDRDNEQFF. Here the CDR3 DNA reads TGTGCCAGCAGTTCCTTGGACAGGGACAATGAGCAGTTCTTC.

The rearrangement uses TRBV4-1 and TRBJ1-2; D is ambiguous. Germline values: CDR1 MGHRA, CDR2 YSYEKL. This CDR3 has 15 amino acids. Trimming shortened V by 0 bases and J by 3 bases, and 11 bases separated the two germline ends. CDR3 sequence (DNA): TGCGCCAGCAGCCAAGACCCAGCCGCGGACTATGGCTACACCTTC. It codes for CASSQDPAADYGYTF.

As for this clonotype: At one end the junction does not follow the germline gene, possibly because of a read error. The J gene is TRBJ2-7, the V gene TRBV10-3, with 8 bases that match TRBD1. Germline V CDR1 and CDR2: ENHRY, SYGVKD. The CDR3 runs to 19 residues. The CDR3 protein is CSISELGTGVTSGEVEQYF. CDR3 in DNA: TGTTCCATCAGTGAGTTAGGGACAGGAGTAACATCGGGAGAAGTCGAGCAGTACTTC.

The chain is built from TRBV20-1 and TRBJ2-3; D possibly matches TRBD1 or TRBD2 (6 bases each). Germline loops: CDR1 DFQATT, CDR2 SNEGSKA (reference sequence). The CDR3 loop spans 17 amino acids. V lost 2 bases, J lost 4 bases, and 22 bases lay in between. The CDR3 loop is CSARLGASRRGADTQYF. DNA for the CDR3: TGCAGTGCTAGATTGGGGGCTAGCCGGAGGGGGGCAGATACGCAGTATTTT.

The chain's CDR3 is CASSPLVGTGYGYTF. The CDR3 nucleotides are TGTGCCAGCAGCCCCCTTGTCGGGACAGGTTATGGCTACACCTTC. V and J are TRBV7-2 and TRBJ1-2, with TRBD1 matching over 8 bases. V gave up 5 bases and J gave up 5 bases; unmatched junction bases: 10. Germline CDR1 reads SGHTA; CDR2 reads FQGNSA. The CDR3 totals 15 residues.

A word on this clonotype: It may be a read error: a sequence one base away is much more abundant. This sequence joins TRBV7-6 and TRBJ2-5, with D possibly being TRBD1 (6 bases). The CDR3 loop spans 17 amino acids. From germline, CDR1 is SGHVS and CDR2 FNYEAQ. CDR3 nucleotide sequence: TGTGCCAGCAGCTTCAACCCCCGGGACACCGACAAAGAGACCAAGTACTTC. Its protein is CASSFNPRDTDKETKYF.

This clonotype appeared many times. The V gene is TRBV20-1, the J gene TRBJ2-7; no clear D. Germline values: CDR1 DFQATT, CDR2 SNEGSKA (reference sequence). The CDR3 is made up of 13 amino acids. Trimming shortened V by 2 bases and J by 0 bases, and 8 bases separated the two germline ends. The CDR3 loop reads CSARSPSSYEQYF. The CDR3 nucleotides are TGCAGTGCTAGAAGTCCTTCCTCCTACGAGCAGTACTTC.

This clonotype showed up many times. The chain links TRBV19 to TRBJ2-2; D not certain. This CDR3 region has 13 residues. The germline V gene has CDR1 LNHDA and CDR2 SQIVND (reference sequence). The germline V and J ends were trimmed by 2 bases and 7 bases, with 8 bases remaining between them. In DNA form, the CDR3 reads TGTGCCAGTAGTATAAAACTCCACGGGGAGCTGTTTTTT. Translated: CASSIKLHGELFF.

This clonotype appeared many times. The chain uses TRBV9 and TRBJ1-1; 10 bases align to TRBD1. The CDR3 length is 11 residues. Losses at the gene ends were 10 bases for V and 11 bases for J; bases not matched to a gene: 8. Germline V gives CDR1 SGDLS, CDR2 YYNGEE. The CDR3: CADDRGQEAFF. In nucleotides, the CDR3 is TGTGCCGACGACAGGGGGCAGGAGGCTTTCTTT.

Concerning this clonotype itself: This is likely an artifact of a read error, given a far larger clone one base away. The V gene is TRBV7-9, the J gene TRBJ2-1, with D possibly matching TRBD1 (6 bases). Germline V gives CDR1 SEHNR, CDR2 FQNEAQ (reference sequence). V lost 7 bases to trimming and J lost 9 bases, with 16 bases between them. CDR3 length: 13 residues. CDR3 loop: CASNTSQGAEQFF. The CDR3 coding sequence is TGTGCCAGCAACACATCACAGGGCGCTGAGCAGTTCTTC.

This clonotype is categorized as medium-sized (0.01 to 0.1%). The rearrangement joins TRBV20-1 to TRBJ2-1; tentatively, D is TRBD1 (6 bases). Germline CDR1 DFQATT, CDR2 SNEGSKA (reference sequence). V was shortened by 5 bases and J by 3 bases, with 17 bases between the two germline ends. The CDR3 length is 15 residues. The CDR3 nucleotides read TGCAGTGCTGATGGGACATACCGAGGCTACAATGAGCAGTTCTTC. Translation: CSADGTYRGYNEQFF.

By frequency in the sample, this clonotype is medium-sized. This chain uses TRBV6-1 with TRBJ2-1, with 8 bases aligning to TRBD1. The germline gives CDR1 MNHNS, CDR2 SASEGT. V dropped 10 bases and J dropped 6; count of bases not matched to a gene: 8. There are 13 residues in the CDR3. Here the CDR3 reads CATSRTGRNEQFF. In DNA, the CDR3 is TGTGCCACGTCGAGGACAGGGCGCAATGAGCAGTTCTTC.

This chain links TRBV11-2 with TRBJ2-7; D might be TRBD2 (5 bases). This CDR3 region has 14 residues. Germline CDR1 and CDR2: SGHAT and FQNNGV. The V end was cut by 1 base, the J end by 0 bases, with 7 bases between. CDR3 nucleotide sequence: TGTGCCAGCAGCTTAGTAGCGAACTCCTACGAGCAGTACTTC. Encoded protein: CASSLVANSYEQYF.

CDR3 residues: CASSGGTGLGGHGYTF. CDR3 DNA: TGTGCCAGCAGTGGGGGGACAGGGTTGGGAGGACATGGCTACACCTTC. The gene calls are TRBV6-1 and TRBJ1-2; TRBD1 agrees at 9 bases. Trimming cost V 4 bases and J 6 bases; bases outside gene matches: 12. CDR1 is MNHNS, CDR2 SASEGT, per germline. The CDR3 consists of 16 residues.

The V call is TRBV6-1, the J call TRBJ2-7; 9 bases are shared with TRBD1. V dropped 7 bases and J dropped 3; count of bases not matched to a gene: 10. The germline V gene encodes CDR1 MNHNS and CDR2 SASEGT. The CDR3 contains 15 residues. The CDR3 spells CASIRRGQGLYEQYF. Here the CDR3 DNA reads TGTGCCAGCATCCGTAGGGGACAGGGCCTCTACGAGCAGTACTTC.

CDR3 sequence reads: CATSLGTGEGGTDTQYF. CDR3 DNA sequence: TGTGCCACCAGTCTGGGGACAGGGGAGGGAGGGACAGATACGCAGTATTTT. The rearrangement uses TRBV24-1 and TRBJ2-3; 10 nucleotides align to TRBD1. Looked up from germline, CDR1 is KGHDR and CDR2 is SFDVKD. This CDR3 region has 17 residues. Losses at the gene ends were 6 bases for V and 3 bases for J; bases not matched to a gene: 11.

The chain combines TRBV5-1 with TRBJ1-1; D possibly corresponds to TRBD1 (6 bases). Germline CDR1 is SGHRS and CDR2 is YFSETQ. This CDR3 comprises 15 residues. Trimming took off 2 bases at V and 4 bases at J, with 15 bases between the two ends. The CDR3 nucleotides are TGCGCCAGCAGCTTAATTGGGGGCGGGCTCACTGAAGCTTTCTTT. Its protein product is CASSLIGGGLTEAFF.

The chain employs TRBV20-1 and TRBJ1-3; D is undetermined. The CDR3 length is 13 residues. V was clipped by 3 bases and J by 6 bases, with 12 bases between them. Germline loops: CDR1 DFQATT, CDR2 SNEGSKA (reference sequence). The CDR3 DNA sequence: TGCAGTGCTAGGTTTGTGGAGGAAAACACCATATATTTT. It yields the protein CSARFVEENTIYF.

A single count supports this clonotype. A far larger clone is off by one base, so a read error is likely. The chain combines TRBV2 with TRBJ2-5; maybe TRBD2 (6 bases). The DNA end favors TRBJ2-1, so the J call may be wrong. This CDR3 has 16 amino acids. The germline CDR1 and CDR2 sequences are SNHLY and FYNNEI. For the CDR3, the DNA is TGTGCCAGCAATCTCAGATTGACTAGAGGGAGCTATGAGCAGTTCTTC. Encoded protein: CASNLRLTRGSYEQFF.

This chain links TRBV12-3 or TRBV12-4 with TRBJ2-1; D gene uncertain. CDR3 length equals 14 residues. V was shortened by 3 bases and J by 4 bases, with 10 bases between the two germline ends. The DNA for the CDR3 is TGTGCCAGCAGTTTCGGCCTAGTATACAATGAGCAGTTCTTC. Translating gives CASSFGLVYNEQFF.

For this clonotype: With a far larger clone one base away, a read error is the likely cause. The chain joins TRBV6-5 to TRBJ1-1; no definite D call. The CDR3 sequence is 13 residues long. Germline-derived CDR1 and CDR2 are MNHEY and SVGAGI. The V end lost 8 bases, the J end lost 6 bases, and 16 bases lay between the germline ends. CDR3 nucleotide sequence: TGTGCCAGCGCCGCGGGGTTTACGTCTGAAGCTTTCTTT. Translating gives CASAAGFTSEAFF.

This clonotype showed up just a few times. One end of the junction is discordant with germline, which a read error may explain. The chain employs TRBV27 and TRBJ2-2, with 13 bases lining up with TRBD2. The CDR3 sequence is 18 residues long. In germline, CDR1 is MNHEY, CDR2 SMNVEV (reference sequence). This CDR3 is CASSSRTSGSRITGEMFF. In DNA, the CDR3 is TGCGCCAGCAGTTCCAGGACTAGCGGGAGTCGAATCACCGGGGAGATGTTTTTT.

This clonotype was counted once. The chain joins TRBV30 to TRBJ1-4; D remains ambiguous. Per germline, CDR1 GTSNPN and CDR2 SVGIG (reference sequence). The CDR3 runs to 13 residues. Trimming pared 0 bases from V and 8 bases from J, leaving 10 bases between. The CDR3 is CAWSVWTPEKLFF. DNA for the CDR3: TGTGCCTGGAGTGTATGGACGCCCGAAAAACTGTTTTTT.

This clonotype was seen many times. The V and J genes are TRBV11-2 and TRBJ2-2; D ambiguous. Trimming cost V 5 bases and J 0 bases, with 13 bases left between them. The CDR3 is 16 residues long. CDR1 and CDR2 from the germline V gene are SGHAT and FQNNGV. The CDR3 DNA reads TGTGCCAGCAGCCAGCAAGGCCACGCGAACACCGGGGAGCTGTTTTTT. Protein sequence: CASSQQGHANTGELFF.